These 19 T cell receptor beta chains came from one sample sequenced in a study of T cell clonality in common variable immunodeficiency. Their antigen targets remain unknown. Study-level points and caveats: Common variable immunodeficiency TCR beta sequences reportedly had fewer deletions and N-nucleotide insertions.

Libraries were prepared by immunoSEQ multiplex PCR; TCRdb keeps only in-frame clonotypes and omits some of them. Listed for the sample are some 10,000 clones, none seen a single time. Sequencing was done on a sample of peripheral blood mononuclear cells. The origin of the receptors is a human donor with common variable immunodeficiency.

Remarks on this clone: With the read ending 3 residues before the CDR3 end, the germline J gene is used to fill in that end. V gene TRBV19 combines with J gene TRBJ1-2, with D perhaps matching TRBD1 (6 bases). This CDR3 region has 16 residues. Germline CDR1 reads LNHDA; CDR2 reads SQIVND (reference sequence). V shed 5 bases and J shed 4 bases, with 20 bases lying between them. The CDR3 spells CASSSSGKTGFYGYTF. Partial CDR3 DNA: TGTGCCAGTAGTTCATCCGGGAAGACAGGTTTCTATGGC.

This clone is medium-sized within its sample. The read terminates 3 residues ahead of where the CDR3 ends, so the germline J gene completes it. This chain joins TRBV14 and TRBJ2-6, with D hard to call. CDR1 and CDR2 (germline): SGHDN, FVKESK. The V end lost 3 bases, the J end lost 3 bases, and 15 bases lay between the germline ends. The CDR3 has 17 residues. CDR3 DNA, as far as it was read: TGTGCCAGCAGCCACCATACCACAGCCTATGGGGCCAACGTC. Its protein product is CASSHHTTAYGANV. The whole CDR3 sequence is CASSHHTTAYGANVLTF.

On this clone: The DNA ends 3 residues before the CDR3 does, and the rest of the CDR3 is filled in from the germline J gene. The chain recombines TRBV7-9 with TRBJ2-5, with 11 bases fitting TRBD2. V shed 5 bases, J shed 4 bases, and the junction held 3 bases outside the gene matches. Germline CDR1 reads SEHNR; CDR2 reads FQNEAQ (reference sequence). The CDR3 runs 14 residues. CDR3 DNA (partial): TGTGCCAGCAGCCCAACTAGCGGGGGAGAGACC. Translating it yields CASSPTSGGET. The full CDR3 protein reads CASSPTSGGETQYF.

Of note for this clone: The read stops 3 residues short of the end of the CDR3; the missing end is completed from the germline J gene. The chain carries TRBV18 and TRBJ2-3; 9 bases are a match to TRBD2. The CDR3 spans 16 residues. The germline CDR1 and CDR2 sequences are KGHSH and LQKENI. The trim removed 7 bases at V and 4 bases at J, leaving 12 bases unmatched. CDR3 residues: CASLAAGGSGADTQYF. The sequenced part of the CDR3 DNA is TGTGCCAGCTTAGCGGCGGGGGGGAGCGGCGCAGATACG.

Notes on this clone: Read sequence stops 3 residues before the CDR3 end, and the germline J gene provides the missing end. This chain joins TRBV5-6 and TRBJ2-7; TRBD2 aligns across 10 bases. This CDR3 has 14 residues. Unmatched junction bases numbered 5, after V lost 4 bases and J lost 4 bases. Germline V lookup: CDR1 SGHDT, CDR2 YYEEEE. Incomplete CDR3 DNA: TGTGCCAGCAGCCAACCGGGACTAGCGTACGAG. It codes for CASSQPGLAYE. The CDR3 reads in full as CASSQPGLAYEQYF.

This clone appeared a few times. The read finishes 3 residues shy of the CDR3 end, and the germline J gene is used to complete it. V usage is TRBV19 and J usage is TRBJ1-2, with D possibly TRBD1 on 5 matching bases. This CDR3 has 14 residues. The germline V gene encodes CDR1 LNHDA and CDR2 SQIVND (reference sequence). Trimming took 5 bases from V and 6 from J, leaving 16 bases between them. The CDR3 reads CASSRTGRRNGYTF. CDR3 bases read: TGTGCCAGTAGTCGTACAGGCAGGCGAAATGGC.

This clone was observed a few times. Read data end 3 residues before the CDR3 end; the end is taken from the germline J gene. The chain recombines TRBV19 with TRBJ2-7, with D possibly being TRBD2 (5 bases). Germline V gives CDR1 LNHDA, CDR2 SQIVND (reference sequence). CDR3 length: 13 amino acids. With 7 bases removed from V and 3 bases from J, the gap between germline ends came to 13 bases. The CDR3 sequence is CASTPSPGYEQYF. The covered CDR3 bases are TGTGCCAGTACCCCTAGCCCCGGCTACGAG.

In regard to this clone: The read halts 3 residues ahead of the CDR3 end, with the missing end drawn from the germline J gene. V is TRBV19 and J is TRBJ2-7; TRBD1 aligns across 9 bases. CDR1 is LNHDA and CDR2 is SQIVND in the germline V gene (reference sequence). V lost 5 bases and J lost 3; bases outside the gene matches: 11. The CDR3 is 16 amino acids. CDR3 in amino acids: CASSPRTGAIVYEQYF. Incomplete CDR3 DNA: TGTGCCAGTAGTCCTCGGACAGGGGCGATAGTCTACGAG.

This clone is medium-sized by share. The CDR3 bases that were read are TGCAGCGTTGAAAAGACAGGGGGTGACACCGGGGAG. Translating gives CSVEKTGGDTGE. The entire CDR3 reads CSVEKTGGDTGELFF. The J gene is TRBJ2-2, the V gene TRBV29-1; 9 nucleotides align to TRBD1. The read is 3 residues too short to cover the CDR3 end, so that end is filled in from the germline J gene. V lost 2 bases and J lost 3; bases outside the gene matches: 4. CDR1 SQVTM and CDR2 ANQGSEA come from the germline V gene. This CDR3 region has 15 residues.

This clone occurred many times. The CDR3 end is not reached by the read, which stops 3 residues before it; the germline J gene fills it in. The chain recombines TRBV4-2 with TRBJ2-1; D gene ambiguous. Trimming removed 1 base at V and 1 base at J, with 2 bases between. The CDR3 is made up of 13 amino acids. The germline gives CDR1 LGHNA, CDR2 YNFKEQ. The sequenced part of the CDR3 DNA is TGTGCCAGCAGCCAAGCGTCCTACAATGAG. Translating it yields CASSQASYNE. The entire CDR3 protein is CASSQASYNEQFF.

Comments on this clone: The CDR3 end falls 3 residues outside the read, so it is completed with the germline J gene. V and J are TRBV18 and TRBJ1-4, with D unresolved. The CDR3 is 15 residues long. V lost 3 bases to trimming and J lost 0 bases, with 8 bases between them. Germline V gives CDR1 KGHSH, CDR2 LQKENI. The CDR3 sequence is CASSPLRSTNEKLFF. CDR3 DNA (partial): TGTGCCAGCTCACCGTTGAGGTCAACTAATGAAAAA.

There are a few counts of this clone. The read gets to within 3 residues of the CDR3 end, and the germline J gene fills in the rest. The rearrangement uses TRBV7-2 and TRBJ2-7, with 15 bases identical to TRBD2. Germline CDR1 and CDR2: SGHTA and FQGNSA. The CDR3 length is 15 residues. Unmatched junction bases numbered 4, after V lost 5 bases and J lost 5 bases. The CDR3 DNA, read in part, is TGTGCCAGCAGCATAGGACTAGCGGGAGGGAACGAG. This codes for CASSIGLAGGNE. The full CDR3 reads CASSIGLAGGNEQYF.

About this clone: Coverage ceases 3 residues before the CDR3 finishes, and the germline J gene fills in the end. The chain couples TRBV30 to TRBJ2-7, with TRBD1 matching over 8 bases. The germline V gene has CDR1 GTSNPN and CDR2 SVGIG (reference sequence). The junction had 13 bases not matched to a gene; V was cut back by 8 bases and J by 4 bases. The length of the CDR3 is 14 residues. Here the CDR3 reads CAHGGQENLYEQYF. The DNA read from the CDR3 is TGTGCCCATGGGGGACAGGAGAATTTATACGAG.

On this clone itself: Coverage ceases 3 residues before the CDR3 finishes, and the germline J gene fills in the end. The V and J genes are TRBV20-1 and TRBJ2-7; 10 nucleotides agree with TRBD2. Germline V gene data show CDR1 as DFQATT and CDR2 as SNEGSKA (reference sequence). V lost 3 bases to trimming and J lost 3 bases; unmatched junction nucleotides: 14. CDR3 length equals 17 residues. The covered CDR3 bases are TGCAGTGCTAGGGGGAATCTAGCGGGAGTGCTGCACTACGAG. It encodes CSARGNLAGVLHYE. The CDR3 as a whole reads CSARGNLAGVLHYEQYF.

A remark on this clone: The sequence runs out 3 residues before the end of the CDR3; the remainder is reconstructed from the germline J gene. The chain joins TRBV7-8 to TRBJ2-7; no clear D. This CDR3 is 14 amino acids long. The V end was cut by 5 bases, the J end by 6 bases, with 17 bases between. CDR1 SGHVS and CDR2 FQNEAQ come from the germline V gene. The CDR3 DNA, read in part, is TGTGCCAGCAGCCAGGTTCTAAGGTCAGGCGAG. Residues: CASSQVLRSGE. The entire CDR3 protein is CASSQVLRSGEQYF.

Remarks on this clone: Read data end 3 residues before the CDR3 end; the end is taken from the germline J gene. The rearrangement joins TRBV7-9 to TRBJ2-7, with a possible D match to TRBD1 (5 bases). This CDR3 has 15 amino acids. Deletions cut 4 bases from V and 0 bases from J, with 13 bases between. Germline CDR1 reads SEHNR; CDR2 reads FQNEAQ (reference sequence). CDR3 loop: CASSSSGAYSYEQYF. CDR3 bases read: TGTGCCAGCAGCTCCTCTGGGGCGTACTCCTACGAG.

About this clone: The read falls 3 residues short of the CDR3 end, and the missing part is taken from the germline J gene. The V call is TRBV5-1, the J call TRBJ1-1, with TRBD1 as a possible D gene (6 bases). Trimming left V 0 bases short and J 0 bases short, with 9 bases between. The V gene's germline CDR1 is SGHRS and CDR2 YFSETQ. There are 15 residues in the CDR3. The sequenced CDR3 bases are TGCGCCAGCAGCTTGGGAGGGGGTCTGAACACTGAA. It specifies CASSLGGGLNTE. The CDR3 reads in full as CASSLGGGLNTEAFF.

This clone turned up a few times. Read sequence stops 3 residues before the CDR3 end, and the germline J gene provides the missing end. This chain uses TRBV7-9 with TRBJ2-3, with D hard to call. Trimming pared 3 bases from V and 2 bases from J, leaving 6 bases between. The germline V gene has CDR1 SEHNR and CDR2 FQNEAQ (reference sequence). The CDR3 consists of 13 residues. Partial CDR3 DNA: TGTGCCAGCAGCTTTCCTAACACAGATACG. This encodes CASSFPNTDT. In full, the CDR3 is CASSFPNTDTQYF.

This clone has only a few counts. The DNA ends 3 residues before the CDR3 does, and the rest of the CDR3 is filled in from the germline J gene. This chain connects TRBV5-1 to TRBJ2-6; the match to TRBD1 covers 9 bases. CDR3 length: 17 residues. Germline-derived CDR1 and CDR2 are SGHRS and YFSETQ. V was pared by 4 bases and J by 1 base, with 6 bases of the junction left unmatched. CDR3 sequence: CASSTSTGGSGANVLTF. CDR3 DNA, as far as it was read: TGCGCCAGCAGCACTTCGACAGGGGGTTCTGGGGCCAACGTC.